These 4 T cell receptor beta chains were sequenced from one sample in a study of OX40 agonist ivuxolimab in advanced cancers. Library creation used the immunoSEQ multiplex PCR assay. TCRdb took this table from immuneACCESS and kept in-frame rearrangements with V and J called. Such tables lack part of the clones; where checked against another copy, unresolved V genes explain under half of the gap, and the rest is unexplained. This sample is represented by approximately 120,000 clones; 85% to 95% of them were singletons. Under 0.85% of the sample is in the top ten clones. This material consisted of CD4+ or CD8+ T cells sorted from blood, taken in a trial of the OX40 agonist ivuxolimab. The receptors stem from an adult with an advanced solid tumor such as melanoma, head and neck, liver or kidney cancer.

The chain links TRBV4-3 to TRBJ2-7; 7 bases fit TRBD2. This CDR3 has 16 amino acids. Germline CDR1 reads LGHNA; CDR2 reads YSLEER. Trimming at V came to 0 bases and at J to 2 bases, leaving 7 bases not matched to a gene. The CDR3 protein is CASSQDPTGGPYEQYF. CDR3 bases: TGCGCCAGCAGCCAAGATCCAACGGGAGGCCCCTACGAGCAGTACTTC.

The sample holds one count of this clone. This chain joins TRBV5-1 and TRBJ2-2; 8 bases match TRBD1. CDR3 length: 14 amino acids. The germline V gene encodes CDR1 SGHRS and CDR2 YFSETQ. The V and J ends lost 4 bases and 5 bases, in that order; junction bases with no gene match: 4. The CDR3 loop is CASSVTGVTGELFF. DNA for the CDR3: TGCGCCAGCAGCGTGACAGGGGTGACCGGGGAGCTGTTTTTT.

This chain uses TRBV28 with TRBJ1-4; 7 bases agree with TRBD1. V lost 3 bases and J lost 6; bases outside the gene matches: 7. This CDR3 contains 15 residues. Germline-derived CDR1 and CDR2 are MDHEN and SYDVKM. CDR3 protein: CASSFGGGIDEKLFF. CDR3 nucleotides: TGTGCCAGCAGTTTCGGAGGGGGCATAGATGAAAAACTGTTTTTT.

The rearrangement joins TRBV20-1 to TRBJ1-1; no definite D call. Trimming took off 2 bases at V and 5 bases at J, with 6 bases between the two ends. This CDR3 comprises 11 residues. From germline, CDR1 is DFQATT and CDR2 SNEGSKA (reference sequence). The CDR3 nucleotides are TGCAGTGCTAGAAGGCCGACTGAAGCTTTCTTT. Amino acid sequence: CSARRPTEAFF.